This T cell receptor (beta chain) was captured in a study of blood T cell repertoires in COVID-19. Study-level information: Samples of COVID-19 (acute and convalescent) were obtained from the United States, Italy and Spain. T cells, B-cell-depleted T cells, or PBMCs supplied cDNA or gDNA.

The authors' processing: Reference gene primer amplification yielded estimated nucleated cell counts. Here immunoSEQ multiplex PCR was the method, and the copy in TCRdb shows in-frame clones only, minus some. V, J and clone size were drawn from that table, and D and trimming were deduced from the DNA. The sample shows approximately 94,000 clones, more than 75% of them seen only once. J gave up 4 bases and V 4 bases, and 12 bases lay outside the gene matches. The CDR3 is 17 amino acids. Germline V gene data show CDR1 as LGHDT and CDR2 as YNNKEL (reference sequence). The receptor comes from a human donor in a cohort sampled during active COVID-19. Sequencing was done on a sample of peripheral blood. The rearrangement uses TRBV3-1 (or the pseudogene TRBV3-2) and TRBJ1-1; 10 positions agree with TRBD1. The CDR3 nucleotides are TGTGCCAGCAGCCGGGGTTGGGACAGGGGTCCGGGCACTGAAGCTTTCTTT. The encoded protein is CASSRGWDRGPGTEAFF.